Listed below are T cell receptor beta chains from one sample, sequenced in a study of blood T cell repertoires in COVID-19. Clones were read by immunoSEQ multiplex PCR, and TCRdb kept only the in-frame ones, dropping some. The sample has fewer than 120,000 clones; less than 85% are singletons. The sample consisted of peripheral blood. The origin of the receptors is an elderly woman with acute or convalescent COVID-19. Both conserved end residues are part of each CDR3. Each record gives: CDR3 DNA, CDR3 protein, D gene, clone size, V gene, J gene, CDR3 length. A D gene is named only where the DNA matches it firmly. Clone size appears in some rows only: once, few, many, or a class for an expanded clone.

cdr3_nt: TGTGCCAGCAGCTTGGCTCTTGGGGGGGCACTCAATGGCTACACCTTC
cdr3_aa: CASSLALGGALNGYTF
d_call: NA
clone_size: NA
v_call: TRBV5-4
j_call: TRBJ1-2
cdr3_length: 16

cdr3_nt: TGTGCCAGTAGTGCGGGGCGTAGTGAAAAACTGTTTTTT
cdr3_aa: CASSAGRSEKLFF
d_call: NA
clone_size: NA
v_call: TRBV19
j_call: TRBJ1-4
cdr3_length: 13

cdr3_nt: TGTGCCAGCAGTGACGAGGAGAATTCACCCCTCCACTTT
cdr3_aa: CASSDEENSPLHF
d_call: NA
clone_size: NA
v_call: TRBV6-4
j_call: TRBJ1-6
cdr3_length: 13

cdr3_nt: TGTGCCACCAGCAGAGATGGGAGGGGAAACACCGGGGAGCTGTTTTTT
cdr3_aa: CATSRDGRGNTGELFF
d_call: TRBD2
clone_size: NA
v_call: TRBV15
j_call: TRBJ2-2
cdr3_length: 16

cdr3_nt: TGTGCCAGCAGCTTCCAGGACGGGATTAACTATGGCTACACCTTC
cdr3_aa: CASSFQDGINYGYTF
d_call: NA
clone_size: NA
v_call: TRBV9
j_call: TRBJ1-2
cdr3_length: 15

cdr3_nt: TGTGCCAGCAGTTTGCAGGGTCCCGGGGAGCTGTTTTTT
cdr3_aa: CASSLQGPGELFF
d_call: NA
clone_size: NA
v_call: TRBV12-3/TRBV12-4
j_call: TRBJ2-2
cdr3_length: 13

cdr3_nt: TGTGCCAGCTCACCGTCGGCAGGCGGTGGGGGGGAGACCCAGTACTTC
cdr3_aa: CASSPSAGGGGETQYF
d_call: NA
clone_size: NA
v_call: TRBV18
j_call: TRBJ2-5
cdr3_length: 16

cdr3_nt: TGTGCCAGCAGCACGAGGACAGGACGCGAAGCTTTCTTT
cdr3_aa: CASSTRTGREAFF
d_call: TRBD1
clone_size: NA
v_call: TRBV13
j_call: TRBJ1-1
cdr3_length: 13

cdr3_nt: TGTGCCAGCAGTACAGGGACGGGCACTGAAGCTTTCTTT
cdr3_aa: CASSTGTGTEAFF
d_call: NA
clone_size: many
v_call: TRBV12-3/TRBV12-4
j_call: TRBJ1-1
cdr3_length: 13

cdr3_nt: TGTGCCATCAGTGAGCATGGGCAGGGGAGTACCGGGGAGCTGTTTTTT
cdr3_aa: CAISEHGQGSTGELFF
d_call: NA
clone_size: NA
v_call: TRBV10-3
j_call: TRBJ2-2
cdr3_length: 16

cdr3_nt: TGTGCCATCAGTGATACGGAGGGTATACAGCCCCAGCATTTT
cdr3_aa: CAISDTEGIQPQHF
d_call: NA
clone_size: NA
v_call: TRBV10-3
j_call: TRBJ1-5
cdr3_length: 14

cdr3_nt: TGCGCCAGCAGGGCCGGGACAGGTCACACTGAAGCTTTCTTT
cdr3_aa: CASRAGTGHTEAFF
d_call: TRBD1
clone_size: NA
v_call: TRBV10-1
j_call: TRBJ1-1
cdr3_length: 14

cdr3_nt: TGCGCCAGCAGCTTGGAGACAGTCGGGCTTGAAGCTTTCTTT
cdr3_aa: CASSLETVGLEAFF
d_call: NA
clone_size: NA
v_call: TRBV5-1
j_call: TRBJ1-1
cdr3_length: 14

cdr3_nt: TGTGCCAGCAGCTTGAGGGGGGCGGGGGGGTCCTACGAGCAGTACTTC
cdr3_aa: CASSLRGAGGSYEQYF
d_call: TRBD2
clone_size: NA
v_call: TRBV5-4
j_call: TRBJ2-7
cdr3_length: 16

cdr3_nt: TGTGCCAGCAGCCTGAATACAGGGAACAATGAGCAGTTCTTC
cdr3_aa: CASSLNTGNNEQFF
d_call: NA
clone_size: NA
v_call: TRBV11-2
j_call: TRBJ2-1
cdr3_length: 14

cdr3_nt: TGTGCCAGCAGCCCCCGCCGGGGGGGTAGCACAGATACGCAGTATTTT
cdr3_aa: CASSPRRGGSTDTQYF
d_call: TRBD2
clone_size: few
v_call: TRBV3-1/TRBV3-2
j_call: TRBJ2-3
cdr3_length: 16

cdr3_nt: TGCGCCAGCAGTGGACAGGTCTATTCACCCCTCCACTTT
cdr3_aa: CASSGQVYSPLHF
d_call: NA
clone_size: NA
v_call: TRBV10-2
j_call: TRBJ1-6
cdr3_length: 13

cdr3_nt: TGTGCCAGCAGCCAAGATCCAGGATACTCTGGAAACACCATATATTTT
cdr3_aa: CASSQDPGYSGNTIYF
d_call: NA
clone_size: NA
v_call: TRBV3-1/TRBV3-2
j_call: TRBJ1-3
cdr3_length: 16

cdr3_nt: TGTGCCAGCAGTACCGAGGGGGCTAGTATCTATGGCTACACCTTC
cdr3_aa: CASSTEGASIYGYTF
d_call: TRBD1
clone_size: once
v_call: TRBV27
j_call: TRBJ1-2
cdr3_length: 15

cdr3_nt: TGTGCCAGCAGCCCCGGGGAGAGCCCGAACACTGAAGCTTTCTTT
cdr3_aa: CASSPGESPNTEAFF
d_call: NA
clone_size: NA
v_call: TRBV3-1/TRBV3-2
j_call: TRBJ1-1
cdr3_length: 15

cdr3_nt: TGTGCCAGCAGATCGGACAGGTTCTACAATGAGCAGTTCTTC
cdr3_aa: CASRSDRFYNEQFF
d_call: TRBD1
clone_size: NA
v_call: TRBV7-2
j_call: TRBJ2-1
cdr3_length: 14

cdr3_nt: TGTGCCTCTCTTAGTAGGGGCGCCAGTGCCGGAAACACCATATATTTT
cdr3_aa: CASLSRGASAGNTIYF
d_call: NA
clone_size: once
v_call: TRBV19
j_call: TRBJ1-3
cdr3_length: 16

cdr3_nt: TGTGCCAGCCATACCACAGTTAACTATGGCTACACCTTC
cdr3_aa: CASHTTVNYGYTF
d_call: NA
clone_size: NA
v_call: TRBV28
j_call: TRBJ1-2
cdr3_length: 13

cdr3_nt: TGTGCCAGCAGTTCTAATCCCCGACAGGCATATAATTCACCCCTCCACTTT
cdr3_aa: CASSSNPRQAYNSPLHF
d_call: NA
clone_size: NA
v_call: TRBV28
j_call: TRBJ1-6
cdr3_length: 17

cdr3_nt: TGTGCCTGGAGTGGTATTAATCAGCCCCAGCATTTT
cdr3_aa: CAWSGINQPQHF
d_call: NA
clone_size: few
v_call: TRBV30
j_call: TRBJ1-5
cdr3_length: 12

cdr3_nt: TGTGCCAGCCTAGACCTAGCGGGAGTGAGGAACGAGCAGTACTTC
cdr3_aa: CASLDLAGVRNEQYF
d_call: TRBD2
clone_size: NA
v_call: TRBV27
j_call: TRBJ2-7
cdr3_length: 15

cdr3_nt: TGTGCCAGCAGCTTAGGGACTACCTCTGTGGGTGAGCAGTACTTC
cdr3_aa: CASSLGTTSVGEQYF
d_call: NA
clone_size: NA
v_call: TRBV7-9
j_call: TRBJ2-7
cdr3_length: 15

cdr3_nt: TGTGCCAGCAGTTACCGGGACAGGGGGGAGACCCAGTACTTC
cdr3_aa: CASSYRDRGETQYF
d_call: TRBD1
clone_size: NA
v_call: TRBV6-2/TRBV6-3
j_call: TRBJ2-5
cdr3_length: 14

cdr3_nt: TGTGCCAGCAGTGACGCCGGGACAGGGGGCTTAAGGACTAATGAAAAACTGTTTTTT
cdr3_aa: CASSDAGTGGLRTNEKLFF
d_call: TRBD1
clone_size: few
v_call: TRBV6-1
j_call: TRBJ1-4
cdr3_length: 19

cdr3_nt: TGTGCCAGCAGCAACAGGGGACTCCGTGCCGGGGAGCTGTTTTTT
cdr3_aa: CASSNRGLRAGELFF
d_call: NA
clone_size: NA
v_call: TRBV6-5
j_call: TRBJ2-2
cdr3_length: 15

cdr3_nt: TGTGCCAGCAGCCAATGGACTAGCGGGGGGGCGGTCACAGATACGCAGTATTTT
cdr3_aa: CASSQWTSGGAVTDTQYF
d_call: TRBD2
clone_size: NA
v_call: TRBV3-1/TRBV3-2
j_call: TRBJ2-3
cdr3_length: 18

cdr3_nt: TGTGCCAGCAGCGTAGTAATAGGGGGCTCCTATGGCTACACCTTC
cdr3_aa: CASSVVIGGSYGYTF
d_call: TRBD1
clone_size: NA
v_call: TRBV9
j_call: TRBJ1-2
cdr3_length: 15

cdr3_nt: TGTGCCAGTAGTACCACTTATGCCTACGAGCAGTACTTC
cdr3_aa: CASSTTYAYEQYF
d_call: NA
clone_size: NA
v_call: TRBV19
j_call: TRBJ2-7
cdr3_length: 13

cdr3_nt: TGTGCCAGCAGCTGGCAGGGGGCGCAGACTAATGAAAAACTGTTTTTT
cdr3_aa: CASSWQGAQTNEKLFF
d_call: TRBD1
clone_size: NA
v_call: TRBV5-6
j_call: TRBJ1-4
cdr3_length: 16

cdr3_nt: TGTGCCACCAGGGGGGGTCAGCCCCAGCATTTT
cdr3_aa: CATRGGQPQHF
d_call: TRBD1
clone_size: NA
v_call: TRBV5-8
j_call: TRBJ1-5
cdr3_length: 11

cdr3_nt: TGTGCCAGCAGATTAGGACAGGATGGCTATGGCTACACCTTC
cdr3_aa: CASRLGQDGYGYTF
d_call: TRBD1
clone_size: NA
v_call: TRBV6-5
j_call: TRBJ1-2
cdr3_length: 14

cdr3_nt: TGTGCCAGCAGCGGCCGGACTAGCAGGAGCCGTAACAATGAGCAGTTCTTC
cdr3_aa: CASSGRTSRSRNNEQFF
d_call: TRBD2
clone_size: NA
v_call: TRBV7-2
j_call: TRBJ2-1
cdr3_length: 17

cdr3_nt: TGTGCCAGCAGACGGGACACAGGAAACACCATATATTTT
cdr3_aa: CASRRDTGNTIYF
d_call: NA
clone_size: NA
v_call: TRBV12-3/TRBV12-4
j_call: TRBJ1-3
cdr3_length: 13

cdr3_nt: TGTGCCAGCAGCGGAGCGCGGGACGAAGCTTTCTTT
cdr3_aa: CASSGARDEAFF
d_call: NA
clone_size: NA
v_call: TRBV7-9
j_call: TRBJ1-1
cdr3_length: 12

cdr3_nt: TGTGCCAGCACCGAGCGGGGGCCCACAGATACGCAGTATTTT
cdr3_aa: CASTERGPTDTQYF
d_call: TRBD2
clone_size: NA
v_call: TRBV9
j_call: TRBJ2-3
cdr3_length: 14